The clone carrying this T cell receptor beta chain came up a few times. The V gene lost 4 bases and the J gene lost 14 bases, with 21 bases spanning the gap. Germline V CDR1 and CDR2: SGHDT, YYEEEE. The CDR3 contains 13 residues. The data belong to a study of T cell changes during pregnancy in multiple sclerosis. The protocol was immunoSEQ multiplex PCR, while the TCRdb copy is restricted to in-frame clones and leaves out a portion. The data contain some 71,000 clones, under 95% of them singletons. This chain connects TRBV5-6 to TRBJ1-1; TRBD1 is a possible D gene (5 bases). Sequenced here: peripheral blood, sampled after pregnancy. The clonotype originates from a female donor with multiple sclerosis, enrolled in a pregnancy study. This CDR3 is CASSTGTGEDVFF. As DNA, the CDR3 is TGTGCCAGCAGCACTGGGACGGGGGAGGACGTGTTCTTT.